This T cell receptor beta chain appears in the sequencing data of a study of blood T cell repertoires in COVID-19. The germline V gene encodes CDR1 SGHRS and CDR2 YFSETQ. The length of the CDR3 is 16 residues. The V segment lost 4 bases and the J segment 0 bases; nucleotides outside the gene matches: 2. This clone was counted between two and nine times. The repertoire was sequenced with immunoSEQ multiplex PCR; TCRdb's copy has only in-frame clones and lacks some. Seen here are more than 350,000 clones, around 87% observed once, and the top ten hold about 9.4%. What was sequenced was peripheral blood. The receptor was derived from a woman younger than 45 with COVID-19, enrolled during active disease. V is TRBV5-1 and J is TRBJ2-2, with 11 nucleotides matching TRBD2. CDR3: CASSRTSGSNTGELFF. CDR3 in DNA: TGCGCCAGCAGCCGGACTAGCGGGTCGAACACCGGGGAGCTGTTTTTT.